The 9 T cell receptor beta chains below come from one sample, sequenced in a study of shared T cell receptors in the human thymus (dated by TCRdb to the early 2020s). The library was generated by the immunoSEQ multiplex PCR assay. Drawn from immuneACCESS, this table holds only the in-frame rearrangements with V and J called that TCRdb kept. Clones are partly lost; checked studies trace under half to an unresolved V gene and leave the rest unexplained. For this sample the table gives hundreds of thousands of clones, of which over 75% were detected only once. Jointly, the top ten make up just under 0.0095% of the sample. These same data were also listed under a study on human thymus T cells.

The sequenced sample consisted of thymocytes. These receptors were collected from a boy under two years old with a congenital heart defect. Donor details come from another sample of the same person, matched by shared clones.

This chain joins TRBV1 and TRBJ1-2; TRBD1 reflects the table's D call only, with no check against the DNA. TRBV1 is a recognized pseudogene. CDR3 length equals 17 residues. The CDR3 is CTSSQNPKFPGNYGYTF. The CDR3 coding sequence is TGCACCAGCAGCCAAAACCCGAAGTTTCCAGGAAACTATGGCTACACCTTC.

The chain carries TRBV5-5 and TRBJ2-1; 8 positions agree with TRBD2. This CDR3 region has 15 residues. The ends lost 0 bases at V and 7 bases at J; junction bases unmatched: 6. Germline CDR1 and CDR2: SGHKS and YYEKEE (reference sequence). The CDR3 DNA reads TGTGCCAGCAGCTTGGTTTGCGGGGGGTCAAATGAGCAGTTCTTC. As protein: CASSLVCGGSNEQFF.

V is TRBV5-8 and J is TRBJ2-7, with D maybe TRBD2 (6 bases). Between the trimmed V and J ends, which lost 0 bases and 2 bases, there was a span of 21 bases. Germline V lookup: CDR1 SGHTS, CDR2 YDEGEE. The CDR3 is 18 residues long. In DNA, the CDR3 is TGTGCCAGCAGCTTGGCCGACCGGGACTCCCGCTATCCCTACGAGCAGTACTTC. Protein sequence: CASSLADRDSRYPYEQYF.

The chain links TRBV5-1 to TRBJ2-1; 11 bases map to TRBD2. Germline V gene sequence: CDR1 SGHRS, CDR2 YFSETQ. V was pared by 4 bases and J by 10 bases, with 10 bases of the junction left unmatched. The CDR3 is 15 residues long. The CDR3, as DNA: TGCGCCAGCAGCCTCTCTAGCGGGGGGAGGTTGGAGCAGTTCTTC. This sequence encodes CASSLSSGGRLEQFF. Based on the CDR3 plus reference TRBV5-1 and TRBJ2-1, the full variable domain is KAGVTQTPRYLIKTRGQQVTLSCSPISGHRSVSWYQQTPGQGLQFLFEYFSETQRNKGNFPGRFSGRQFSNSRSEMNVSTLELGDSALYLCASSLSSGGRLEQFFGPGTRLTVL.

This chain uses TRBV6-5 with TRBJ2-7, with 9 bases matching TRBD1. V dropped 5 bases and J dropped 5; count of bases not matched to a gene: 10. Germline CDR1 is MNHEY and CDR2 is SVGAGI. The CDR3 is 15 amino acids. The CDR3 nucleotides read TGTGCCAGCAGTCCAAGGGGACAGGGATCGAACGAGCAGTACTTC. Protein: CASSPRGQGSNEQYF.

The chain employs TRBV4-3 and TRBJ2-4; D remains unclear. V was clipped by 0 bases and J by 0 bases, with 9 bases between them. Germline V gene sequence: CDR1 LGHNA, CDR2 YSLEER. The length of the CDR3 is 16 residues. For the CDR3, the DNA is TGCGCCAGCAGCCAAGATCGGTCAAAAGCCAAAAACATTCAGTACTTC. This translates into CASSQDRSKAKNIQYF.

J is TRBJ2-2 and V is TRBV4-3, with 8 bases that match TRBD2. CDR1 and CDR2 (germline): LGHNA, YSLEER. This CDR3 contains 14 residues. With 6 bases clipped from V and 6 bases from J, the junction kept 6 bases outside the gene matches. CDR3 sequence reads: CASRRRGGAGELFF. CDR3 coding DNA: TGCGCCAGCAGACGACGGGGGGGCGCCGGGGAGCTGTTTTTT.

The chain employs TRBV28 and TRBJ2-2, with 11 bases matching TRBD1. This CDR3 is 19 amino acids long. V lost 5 bases to trimming and J lost 5 bases; unmatched junction nucleotides: 16. Germline loops: CDR1 MDHEN, CDR2 SYDVKM. The CDR3 is CASSPRNPGTGGWTGELFF. CDR3 DNA: TGTGCCAGCAGTCCTCGGAATCCCGGGACAGGGGGATGGACCGGGGAGCTGTTTTTT.

The chain links TRBV5-8 to TRBJ1-1, with 9 nucleotides matching TRBD1. Germline values: CDR1 SGHTS, CDR2 YDEGEE. The CDR3 length is 15 residues. The V gene end was trimmed by 4 bases and the J gene end by 5 bases; junction bases not matched to a gene: 9. This chain's CDR3 is CASSLAGQGLTEAFF. The DNA for the CDR3 is TGTGCCAGCAGCCTTGCGGGACAGGGACTTACTGAAGCTTTCTTT.